Below, 7 T cell receptor beta chains from the same sample are listed, as sequenced in a study of lymphopenia after photon versus proton radiotherapy. The assay was immunoSEQ multiplex PCR, and TCRdb's table has in-frame clones only and misses some. In the table there are some 20,000 clones, around nine tenths of which are singletons. The specimen comprised peripheral blood, sampled from a patient treated with photon-based radiotherapy. These receptors all come from a man aged 60 to 75 with pancreatic cancer.

The rearrangement joins TRBV5-1 to TRBJ2-3; D ambiguous. CDR3 length: 19 residues. Trimming removed 2 bases at V and 0 bases at J, with 22 bases between. CDR1 and CDR2 from the germline V gene are SGHRS and YFSETQ. Here the CDR3 reads CASSFSPPEDLESTDTQYF. CDR3 nucleotide sequence: TGCGCCAGCAGCTTTTCCCCCCCCGAGGACCTCGAGAGCACAGATACGCAGTATTTT.

The chain recombines TRBV18 with TRBJ1-1; D is perhaps TRBD1 (5 bases). V lost 6 bases, J lost 3 bases, and 14 bases lay in between. CDR1 is KGHSH and CDR2 is LQKENI in the germline V gene. This CDR3 is 14 amino acids long. CDR3: CASSPLVGDTEAFF. The CDR3, as DNA: TGTGCCAGCTCCCCTTTGGTGGGGGACACTGAAGCTTTCTTT.

J is TRBJ2-2 and V is TRBV5-1, with a weak D call TRBD1 (6 bases). CDR1 is SGHRS, CDR2 YFSETQ, per germline. V was clipped by 6 bases and J by 1 base, with 13 bases between them. This CDR3 contains 15 residues. Here the CDR3 DNA reads TGCGCCAGCAACTCGGGACAACTGAACACCGGGGAGCTGTTTTTT. This sequence encodes CASNSGQLNTGELFF.

The chain has TRBV7-2 and TRBJ2-7; tentatively, D is TRBD2 (6 bases). This CDR3 has 14 amino acids. The germline V gene has CDR1 SGHTA and CDR2 FQGNSA. V was pared by 1 base and J by 3 bases, with 10 bases between. The CDR3 region is CASSLDRGSYEQYF. CDR3 nucleotides: TGTGCCAGCAGCTTAGACCGGGGGAGCTACGAGCAGTACTTC.

This clone has a handful of counts. This chain joins TRBV4-3 and TRBJ2-1, with 13 positions matching TRBD2. The CDR3 is 18 amino acids. Unmatched junction bases numbered 5, after V lost 1 base and J lost 2 bases. Germline-derived CDR1 and CDR2 are LGHNA and YSLEER. CDR3 loop: CASSQAPGTSGAYNEQFF. The DNA of the CDR3 is TGCGCCAGCAGCCAAGCCCCCGGGACTAGCGGGGCCTACAATGAGCAGTTCTTC.

The chain joins TRBV19 to TRBJ1-6; perhaps TRBD1 as D (6 bases). V was cut by 6 bases and J by 7 bases, with 13 bases left in between. Per germline, CDR1 LNHDA and CDR2 SQIVND (reference sequence). The CDR3 runs to 14 residues. The CDR3 bases are TGTGCCAGTAGCTCCGGGACATCGAATTCACCCCTCCACTTT. As protein: CASSSGTSNSPLHF.

The V call is TRBV30, the J call TRBJ2-2; 9 nucleotides align to TRBD2. Germline values: CDR1 GTSNPN, CDR2 SVGIG (reference sequence). V was pared by 0 bases and J by 5 bases, with 4 bases of the junction left unmatched. The CDR3 totals 15 residues. CDR3 residues: CAWSVGTSITGELFF. CDR3 coding DNA: TGTGCCTGGAGTGTCGGGACTAGCATTACCGGGGAGCTGTTTTTT.